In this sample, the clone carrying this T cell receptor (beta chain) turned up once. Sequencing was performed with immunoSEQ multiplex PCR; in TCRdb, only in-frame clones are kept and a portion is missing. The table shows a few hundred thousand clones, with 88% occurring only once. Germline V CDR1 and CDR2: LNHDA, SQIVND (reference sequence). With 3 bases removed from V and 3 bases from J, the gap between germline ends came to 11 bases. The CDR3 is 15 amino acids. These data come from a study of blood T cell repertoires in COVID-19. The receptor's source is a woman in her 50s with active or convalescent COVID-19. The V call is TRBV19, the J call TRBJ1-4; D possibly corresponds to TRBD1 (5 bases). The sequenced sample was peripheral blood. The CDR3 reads CASSMGGSANEKLFF. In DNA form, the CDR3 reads TGTGCCAGTAGTATGGGGGGGTCGGCTAATGAAAAACTGTTTTTT.